In this sample, the clone carrying this T cell receptor beta chain turned up many times. RNA transcripts were the source from which TCR beta CDR3 regions were amplified. An initial RT-PCR round employing HTBI primers preceded a second-round multiplex PCR. TCRdb re-derived calls from the multiplex PCR reads in MiXCR, one entry per CDR3 protein. The top ten clones hold more than 3% of a sample with approximately 640,000 distinct CDR3 sequences, just over 40% of them seen once. The record originates from a study of Graves' ophthalmopathy and Graves' hyperthyroidism. CDR1 is KGHDR and CDR2 is SFDVKD in the germline V gene. Trimming stripped 2 bases from V and 5 bases from J, with 8 bases between. The CDR3 runs 13 residues.

The sequencing input was peripheral blood. The clonotype was recovered from an adult man with Graves' ophthalmopathy. The chain uses TRBV24-1 and TRBJ2-5; D is ambiguous. As DNA, the CDR3 is TGTGCCACCAGTGATTGGCCTGGGGAGACCCAGTACTTC. It is translated as CATSDWPGETQYF.